The 13 T cell receptor beta chains in this list originate from one sample, sequenced in a study of blood T cell repertoires in COVID-19. TCRdb keeps only in-frame clones here, not all; method: immunoSEQ multiplex PCR. The sample contains more than 200,000 clones, roughly 87% of which appear only once. Specimen: peripheral blood. These receptor sequences come from a human donor in a cohort sampled during active COVID-19.

J is TRBJ1-2 and V is TRBV30; 7 nucleotides line up with TRBD1. Germline V CDR1 and CDR2: GTSNPN, SVGIG (reference sequence). The CDR3 is 13 amino acids. With 4 bases clipped from V and 8 bases from J, the junction kept 10 bases outside the gene matches. The CDR3 nucleotides read TGTGCCTGGACGGGAGGGGGCGGTGAGGGCTACACCTTC. The encoded protein is CAWTGGGGEGYTF.

This chain uses TRBV5-6 with TRBJ2-7, with D possibly being TRBD1 (6 bases). The ends were cut back, 4 bases at V and 3 bases at J, with 14 bases in the middle. The germline gives CDR1 SGHDT, CDR2 YYEEEE. CDR3 length: 14 amino acids. The DNA of the CDR3 is TGTGCCAGCAGCGGTACAGGGCAAGGCTACGAGCAGTACTTC. It translates to CASSGTGQGYEQYF.

This clone was found once. This chain links TRBV15 with TRBJ2-5, with 7 bases aligning to TRBD2. CDR3 length: 14 amino acids. CDR1 and CDR2 from the germline V gene are LNHNV and YYDKDF (reference sequence). V lost 5 bases to trimming and J lost 4 bases; unmatched junction nucleotides: 7. For the CDR3, the DNA is TGTGCCACCAGCGGACGGGGGGAGGTAGAGACCCAGTACTTC. Translation gives CATSGRGEVETQYF.

V is TRBV6-5 and J is TRBJ1-1, with D maybe TRBD1 (6 bases). Germline V gene lookup returns CDR1 MNHEY and CDR2 SVGAGI. The CDR3 has 15 residues. Between the trimmed V and J ends, which lost 2 bases and 1 base, there was a span of 11 bases. CDR3 sequence reads: CASSYLTQGNTEAFF. DNA for the CDR3: TGTGCCAGCAGTTACCTAACACAGGGGAACACTGAAGCTTTCTTT.

The chain has TRBV10-3 and TRBJ1-4; 10 bases align to TRBD1. There are 15 residues in the CDR3. With 4 bases clipped from V and 8 bases from J, the junction kept 7 bases outside the gene matches. Germline CDR1 is ENHRY and CDR2 is SYGVKD. The CDR3: CAISAGDRGREKLFF. The CDR3 DNA sequence: TGTGCCATCAGTGCGGGGGACAGGGGAAGGGAAAAACTGTTTTTT.

This sequence joins TRBV15 and TRBJ2-7, with 10 bases fitting TRBD2. Per germline, CDR1 LNHNV and CDR2 YYDKDF (reference sequence). V lost 2 bases, J lost 4 bases, and 8 bases stayed unmatched. This CDR3 comprises 16 residues. The CDR3 spells CATSRLPSGGLYEQYF. DNA for the CDR3: TGTGCCACCAGCAGATTACCTAGCGGGGGCTTATACGAGCAGTACTTC.

This chain links TRBV4-1 with TRBJ1-1, with 7 bases aligning to TRBD1. With V trimmed by 6 bases and J by 2 bases, 9 bases remained unmatched. From germline, CDR1 is MGHRA and CDR2 YSYEKL. The CDR3 loop spans 15 amino acids. CDR3 DNA: TGCGCCAGCAGTCTAATGGGACAGCCTAACACTGAAGCTTTCTTT. Its translation is CASSLMGQPNTEAFF.

The J gene is TRBJ2-1, the V gene TRBV5-4, with 8 bases aligning to TRBD2. This CDR3 contains 13 residues. The V segment lost 2 bases and the J segment 12 bases; nucleotides outside the gene matches: 7. Germline V gene lookup returns CDR1 SGHNT and CDR2 YYREEE (reference sequence). DNA for the CDR3: TGTGCCAGCAGCTTAAAGTCGGGACTAGGGCAGTTCTTC. Translated, it gives CASSLKSGLGQFF.

Note on this clone: In the same sample, other DNA sequences code for this CDR3. The genes are TRBV9 and TRBJ1-5; D may be TRBD1 (6 bases). Per germline, CDR1 SGDLS and CDR2 YYNGEE. Trimming took 4 bases from V and 0 from J, leaving 8 bases between them. The CDR3 spans 14 residues. The CDR3 here is CASSRTDSNQPQHF. CDR3 nucleotide sequence: TGTGCCAGCAGCCGGACAGATAGCAATCAGCCCCAGCATTTT.

Written as DNA, the CDR3 is TGTGCCAGCAGCTCAGGCAGGGGGCAGTACTTC. This gives the protein CASSSGRGQYF. This chain links TRBV11-2 with TRBJ2-7, with D possibly TRBD1 on 6 matching bases. The CDR3 has 11 amino acids. Trimming stripped 4 bases from V and 9 bases from J, with 10 bases between. CDR1 is SGHAT and CDR2 is FQNNGV in the germline V gene.

The chain joins TRBV29-1 to TRBJ1-1; TRBD1 aligns across 7 bases. CDR3 size: 13 residues. J was trimmed by 5 bases and V by 1 base; bases with no gene match: 4. CDR1 and CDR2 (germline): SQVTM, ANQGSEA. The CDR3 DNA follows: TGCAGCGTTGAAGTCTTCAGGGGGACTGAAGCTTTCTTT. This sequence encodes CSVEVFRGTEAFF.

The genes are TRBV13 and TRBJ2-7; TRBD1 aligns across 8 bases. The CDR3 consists of 14 residues. After removal of 4 bases from V and 7 bases from J, the junction contained 9 bases not matched to a gene. Germline V lookup: CDR1 PRHDT, CDR2 FYEKMQ (reference sequence). CDR3 nucleotides: TGTGCCAGCAGCTCGACAGGGGCCCGGGGGGAGCAGTACTTC. Protein: CASSSTGARGEQYF.

The rearrangement joins TRBV27 to TRBJ2-7; possibly TRBD1 for D (6 bases). Germline CDR1 is MNHEY and CDR2 is SMNVEV (reference sequence). The CDR3 sequence is 16 residues long. V lost 5 bases to trimming and J lost 3 bases, with 20 bases between them. In DNA, the CDR3 is TGTGCCAGCAGTCCCCCCGGGACAAGGGACCACTACGAGCAGTACTTC. Its translation: CASSPPGTRDHYEQYF.